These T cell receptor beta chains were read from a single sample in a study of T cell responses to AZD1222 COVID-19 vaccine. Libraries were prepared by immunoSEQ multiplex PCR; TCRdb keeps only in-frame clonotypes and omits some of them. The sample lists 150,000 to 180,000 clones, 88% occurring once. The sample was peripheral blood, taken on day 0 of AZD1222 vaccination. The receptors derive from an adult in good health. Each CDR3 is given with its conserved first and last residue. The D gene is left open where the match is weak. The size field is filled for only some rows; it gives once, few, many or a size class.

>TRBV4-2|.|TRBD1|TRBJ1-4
CASSQGPQGSNEKLFF
TGTGCCAGCAGCCAAGGGCCACAGGGGTCTAATGAAAAACTGTTTTTT
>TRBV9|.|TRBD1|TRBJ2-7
CASSVGGQGRDEQYF
TGTGCCAGCAGCGTAGGTGGACAGGGGCGAGACGAGCAGTACTTC
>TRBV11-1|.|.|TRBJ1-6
CASSLSRGAISSPLHF
TGTGCCAGCAGCTTAAGCCGTGGAGCCATATCCTCACCCCTCCACTTT
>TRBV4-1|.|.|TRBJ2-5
CASSQEFGGTQETQYF
TGCGCCAGCAGCCAAGAGTTCGGGGGGACACAAGAGACCCAGTACTTC
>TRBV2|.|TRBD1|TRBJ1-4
CASRQPMTGTNEKLFF
TGTGCCAGCAGACAACCCATGACAGGGACTAATGAAAAACTGTTTTTT
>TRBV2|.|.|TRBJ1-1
CASGVGPDTEAFF
TGTGCCAGCGGGGTCGGCCCGGACACTGAAGCTTTCTTT
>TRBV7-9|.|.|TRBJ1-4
CASSLGADSKEKLFF
TGTGCCAGCAGCTTAGGGGCAGACTCGAAGGAAAAACTGTTTTTT
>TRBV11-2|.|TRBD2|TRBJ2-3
CASSLDWGLVKGTQYF
TGTGCCAGCAGCTTAGATTGGGGACTAGTTAAGGGTACGCAGTATTTT
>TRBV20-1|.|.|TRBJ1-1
CSAARSTEAFF
TGCAGTGCTGCAAGGAGCACTGAAGCTTTCTTT
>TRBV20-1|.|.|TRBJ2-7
CSASGNTEQYF
TGCAGTGCTTCCGGCAACACCGAGCAGTACTTC
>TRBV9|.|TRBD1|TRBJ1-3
CASSVEGTVTSGNTIYF
TGTGCCAGCAGCGTAGAGGGGACAGTGACCTCTGGAAACACCATATATTTT
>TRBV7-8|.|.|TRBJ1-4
CASSRGGNEKLFF
TGTGCCAGCAGCCGAGGTGGGAATGAAAAACTGTTTTTT
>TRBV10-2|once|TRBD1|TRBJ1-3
CASSATGTGRDTIYF
TGCGCCAGCAGTGCCACCGGGACAGGGAGAGACACCATATATTTT
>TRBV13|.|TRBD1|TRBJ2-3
CASSTRTGGSTDTQYF
TGTGCCAGCAGCACCCGGACAGGGGGCAGCACAGATACGCAGTATTTT
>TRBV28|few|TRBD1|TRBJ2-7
CATTGNSYEQYF
TGTGCCACGACAGGGAACTCCTACGAGCAGTACTTC
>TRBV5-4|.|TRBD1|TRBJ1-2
CASSFDRGLGYTF
TGTGCCAGCAGCTTCGACAGGGGGCTTGGCTACACCTTC
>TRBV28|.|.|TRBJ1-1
CASSLLSWRMNTEAFF
TGTGCCAGCAGTTTACTGAGTTGGCGGATGAACACTGAAGCTTTCTTT
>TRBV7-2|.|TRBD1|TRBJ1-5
CASSQGTVKLNQPQHF
TGTGCCAGCAGCCAAGGGACAGTGAAGCTAAATCAGCCCCAGCATTTT
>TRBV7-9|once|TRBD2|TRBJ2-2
CASSGGAGANTGELFF
TGTGCCAGCAGCGGAGGCGCGGGAGCGAACACCGGGGAGCTGTTTTTT
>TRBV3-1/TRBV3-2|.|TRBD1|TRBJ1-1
CASSSRTGGNTEAFF
TGTGCCAGCAGCTCTCGGACAGGAGGGAACACTGAAGCTTTCTTT
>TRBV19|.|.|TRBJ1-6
CASRTQGGLDSPLHF
TGTGCCAGTAGAACCCAGGGAGGTCTAGATTCACCCCTCCACTTT
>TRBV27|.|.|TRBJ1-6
CASNTPPRGLYNSPLHF
TGTGCCAGCAACACTCCTCCACGAGGGCTATATAATTCACCCCTCCACTTT
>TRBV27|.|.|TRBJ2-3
CASSPHTDTQYF
TGTGCCAGCAGTCCCCACACAGATACGCAGTATTTT
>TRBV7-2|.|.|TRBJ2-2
CASSFGISNTGELFF
TGTGCCAGCAGCTTCGGTATAAGCAACACCGGGGAGCTGTTTTTT
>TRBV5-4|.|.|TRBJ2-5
CASNRGGGETQYF
TGTGCCAGCAATCGGGGCGGTGGAGAGACCCAGTACTTC
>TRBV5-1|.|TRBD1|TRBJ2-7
CASSLQGAGAYEQYF
TGCGCCAGCAGCCTACAGGGGGCCGGCGCCTACGAGCAGTACTTC
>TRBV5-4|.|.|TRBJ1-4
CASSLAGGGNEKLFF
TGTGCCAGCAGCTTGGCTGGAGGCGGAAATGAAAAACTGTTTTTT
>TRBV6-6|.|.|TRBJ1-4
CASRPDGRLTNEKLFF
TGTGCCAGCAGACCGGACGGCCGACTCACTAATGAAAAACTGTTTTTT
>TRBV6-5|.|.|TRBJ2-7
CASRSSRSAYEQYF
TGTGCCAGCCGCTCGAGCCGGTCGGCCTACGAGCAGTACTTC
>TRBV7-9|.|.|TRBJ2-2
CASSLIWGSTGELFF
TGTGCCAGCAGCTTAATTTGGGGCTCGACCGGGGAGCTGTTTTTT
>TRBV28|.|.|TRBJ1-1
CASSFPQNTEAFF
TGTGCCAGCAGTTTTCCCCAAAACACTGAAGCTTTCTTT
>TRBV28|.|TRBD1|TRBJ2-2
CASSSPGQGKTGELFF
TGTGCCAGCAGTTCACCGGGACAGGGGAAAACCGGGGAGCTGTTTTTT
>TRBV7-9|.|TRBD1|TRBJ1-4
CASSLGQGPNEKLFF
TGTGCCAGCAGCTTAGGACAGGGGCCTAATGAAAAACTGTTTTTT
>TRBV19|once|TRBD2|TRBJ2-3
CATSLTSGVTDTQYF
TGTGCCACCTCCCTGACTAGCGGGGTCACAGATACGCAGTATTTT
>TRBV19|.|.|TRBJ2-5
CASSMVIKETQYF
TGTGCCAGTAGTATGGTCATTAAAGAGACCCAGTACTTC
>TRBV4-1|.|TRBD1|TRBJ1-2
CASSQDVDRAPWNGYTF
TGCGCCAGCAGCCAAGATGTGGACAGGGCCCCTTGGAATGGCTACACCTTC
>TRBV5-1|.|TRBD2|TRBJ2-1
CASSWTSSYNEQFF
TGCGCCAGCAGCTGGACTAGCTCCTACAATGAGCAGTTCTTC
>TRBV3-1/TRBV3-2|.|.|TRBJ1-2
CASSQAGDGYTF
TGTGCCAGCAGCCAAGCCGGGGATGGCTACACCTTC
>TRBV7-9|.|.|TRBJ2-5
CASSPGRVETQYF
TGTGCCAGCAGCCCCGGTAGGGTTGAGACCCAGTACTTC
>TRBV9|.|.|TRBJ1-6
CASSVAGEPNSPLHF
TGTGCCAGCAGCGTAGCAGGGGAACCCAATTCACCCCTCCACTTT
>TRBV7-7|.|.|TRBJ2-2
CASSLGPYTGELFF
TGTGCCAGCAGCTTAGGGCCTTACACCGGGGAGCTGTTTTTT
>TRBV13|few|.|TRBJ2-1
CASSQDGRSRGQFF
TGTGCCAGCAGCCAGGACGGACGTTCTAGGGGGCAGTTCTTC
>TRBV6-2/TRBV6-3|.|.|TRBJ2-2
CASSYSWDTGELFF
TGTGCCAGCAGTTACTCCTGGGACACCGGGGAGCTGTTTTTT
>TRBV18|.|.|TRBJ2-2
CASSYDGGELFF
TGTGCCAGCTCGTACGACGGCGGGGAGCTGTTTTTT
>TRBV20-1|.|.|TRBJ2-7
CSASGGHEQYF
TGCAGTGCTAGTGGGGGCCACGAGCAGTACTTC
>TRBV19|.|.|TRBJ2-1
CASSKGTAGEQFF
TGTGCCAGTAGTAAGGGGACCGCTGGTGAGCAGTTCTTC
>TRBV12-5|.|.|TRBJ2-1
CASGLPPRDEQFF
TGTGCTAGTGGCCTCCCGCCACGGGATGAGCAGTTCTTC
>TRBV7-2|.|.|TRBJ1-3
CASSLDGGNTIYF
TGTGCCAGCAGCTTAGATGGTGGAAACACCATATATTTT
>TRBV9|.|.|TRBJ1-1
CASSYRGGGTEAFF
TGTGCCAGCAGCTATAGGGGAGGGGGCACTGAAGCTTTCTTT
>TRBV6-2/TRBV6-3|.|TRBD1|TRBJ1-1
CASSYGDRTTEAFF
TGTGCCAGCAGTTACGGGGACAGGACCACTGAAGCTTTCTTT
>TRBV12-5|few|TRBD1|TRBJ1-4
CASGFRTGGNEKLFF
TGTGCTAGTGGTTTTAGGACAGGAGGGAATGAAAAACTGTTTTTT
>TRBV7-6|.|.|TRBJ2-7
CASSPTMWDEQYF
TGTGCCAGCAGCCCCACGATGTGGGACGAGCAGTACTTC
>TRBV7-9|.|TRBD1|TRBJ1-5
CASSSGTGRQPQHF
TGTGCCAGCAGCTCCGGGACAGGGCGGCAGCCCCAGCATTTT
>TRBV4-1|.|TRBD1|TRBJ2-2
CASSQDQGVTNTGELFF
TGCGCCAGCAGCCAAGACCAGGGGGTGACGAACACCGGGGAGCTGTTTTTT
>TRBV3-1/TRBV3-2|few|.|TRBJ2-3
CASSQEGTLLADTQYF
TGTGCCAGCAGCCAAGAAGGCACCTTACTGGCGGATACGCAGTATTTT
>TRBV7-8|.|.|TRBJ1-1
CASSYRAMNTEAFF
TGTGCCAGCAGCTACAGGGCCATGAACACTGAAGCTTTCTTT
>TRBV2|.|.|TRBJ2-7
CASSDGFSYEQYF
TGTGCCAGCAGTGACGGGTTTTCCTACGAGCAGTACTTC
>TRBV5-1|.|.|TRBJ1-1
CASSTGDGYTEAFF
TGCGCCAGCAGCACCGGGGACGGATACACTGAAGCTTTCTTT
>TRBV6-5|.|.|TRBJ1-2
CASSPVGYGYTF
TGTGCCAGCAGTCCCGTAGGCTATGGCTACACCTTC